One and the same sample provided the 7 T cell receptor beta chains below, sequenced in a study of cytomegalovirus exposure and HLA in healthy donors. Primers: 60 Vbeta forward and 13 Jbeta reverse. Profiling relied on immunoSEQ multiplex PCR, and the TCRdb table lists in-frame clones only, not all of them. Here the sample spans over 95,000 clones, about 78% being singletons. The source material was PBMCs. The receptors were gathered from a woman aged 25-40 years in good health and CMV-seropositive.

The chain links TRBV10-3 to TRBJ2-5, with 10 bases fitting TRBD2. Germline V lookup: CDR1 ENHRY, CDR2 SYGVKD. This CDR3 contains 16 residues. The V gene end was trimmed by 3 bases and the J gene end by 1 base; junction bases not matched to a gene: 5. The CDR3 sequence is CAISDVASGGQETQYF. DNA for the CDR3: TGTGCCATCAGTGACGTGGCTAGCGGGGGCCAAGAGACCCAGTACTTC.

J is TRBJ1-1 and V is TRBV2; D possibly corresponds to TRBD1 (5 bases). The V end lost 6 bases, the J end lost 8 bases, and 10 bases lay between the germline ends. CDR3 length: 11 amino acids. Germline V gene data show CDR1 as SNHLY and CDR2 as FYNNEI. The CDR3 coding sequence is TGTGCCAGCAGGGCGGCAGGGGAAGCTTTCTTT. Amino acid sequence: CASRAAGEAFF.

V usage is TRBV7-3 and J usage is TRBJ2-2; D is ambiguous. The CDR3 extends over 13 amino acids. V lost 5 bases and J 7 bases, leaving 11 bases between the germline ends. Germline CDR1 and CDR2: SGHTA and FQGTGA. CDR3 loop: CASSPILGGELFF. CDR3 coding DNA: TGTGCCAGCAGCCCCATTCTCGGCGGGGAGCTGTTTTTT.

This chain connects TRBV2 to TRBJ2-7, with D tentatively TRBD2 (5 bases). The V gene lost 8 bases and the J gene lost 2 bases, with 16 bases spanning the gap. The CDR3 is 14 residues long. Germline CDR1 SNHLY, CDR2 FYNNEI. CDR3 loop: CASFRVASPYEQYF. The CDR3 DNA sequence: TGTGCCAGCTTTAGAGTAGCGTCACCCTACGAGCAGTACTTC. The variable domain in full, with the rest retrieved from reference TRBV2 and TRBJ2-7, is EPEVTQTPSHQVTQMGQEVILRCVPISNHLYFYWYRQILGQKVEFLVSFYNNEISEKSEIFDDQFSVERPDGSNFTLKIRSTKLEDSAMYFCASFRVASPYEQYFGPGTRLTVT.

The rearrangement uses TRBV4-1 and TRBJ2-3; 9 nucleotides agree with TRBD2. This CDR3 has 17 residues. V was pared by 4 bases and J by 2 bases, with 10 bases of the junction left unmatched. The germline gives CDR1 MGHRA, CDR2 YSYEKL. The CDR3 region is CASSLPQRGDLTDTQYF. The CDR3 nucleotides read TGCGCCAGCAGCCTCCCCCAGCGGGGGGACCTCACAGATACGCAGTATTTT.

This clone was counted between two and nine times. This rearrangement joins TRBV5-1 to TRBJ1-3; D perhaps matches TRBD1 (6 bases). This CDR3 is 16 amino acids long. Germline V gene sequence: CDR1 SGHRS, CDR2 YFSETQ. Trimming took off 4 bases at V and 4 bases at J, with 18 bases between the two ends. CDR3 loop: CASSPGSYREGNTIYF. The CDR3 DNA is TGCGCCAGCAGCCCGGGTTCGTACAGGGAAGGAAACACCATATATTTT.

J is TRBJ1-2 and V is TRBV12-5; 9 positions agree with TRBD1. This CDR3 is 15 amino acids long. V lost 6 bases, J lost 3 bases, and 8 bases stayed unmatched. CDR1 and CDR2 from the germline V gene are LGHNT and FRNRAP. The CDR3 region is CASGDSGTGYYGYTF. DNA for the CDR3: TGTGCTAGTGGGGACTCCGGGACAGGGTACTATGGCTACACCTTC.